This T cell receptor (beta chain) was recovered during a study of regulatory T cells in long-lasting Graves disease. Regarding the study as a whole: Persistent disease preferred TRBV28, TRBJ1-2 and TRBJ2-5.

Trimming at V came to 5 bases and at J to 0 bases, leaving 6 bases not matched to a gene. CDR3 length equals 14 residues. Germline lookup yields CDR1 DFQATT and CDR2 SNEGSKA (reference sequence). The time point was: persistent/refractory GD, antithyroid drugs over 5 years with positive TRAb. Extracted RNA from PBMCs served as the source of the TCR library. Through Arm-PCR of CDR3 regions and iRepertoire HTBI primers, TCR beta libraries were built. Via MiXCR, TCRdb re-called the multiplex PCR reads, giving one row per CDR3 protein. The table includes approximately 440,000 distinct CDR3 sequences, about a quarter detected once. Concerning this clonotype: Its antigen is still unknown.

V gene TRBV20-1 combines with J gene TRBJ2-7, with 8 bases matching TRBD1. Sequencing used peripheral blood mononuclear cells (PBMCs), obtained when the disease was refractory, from a patient treated with antithyroid drugs. This TCR came from a female donor with Graves disease. The CDR3 reads CSAPGTGFSYEQYF. The CDR3 DNA reads as TGCAGTGCTCCCGGGACAGGCTTCTCCTACGAGCAGTACTTC.